Below, one TCR beta chain is given with its context. The sample is drawn from a study of shared clonotypes between healthy human individuals. Generated by immunoSEQ multiplex PCR, the TCRdb table keeps only in-frame clones and is missing some. Of some 2,400,000 clones in the sample, roughly 95% were seen once. The V and J ends lost 3 bases and 5 bases respectively, with 3 bases between them. Germline loops: CDR1 WNHNN, CDR2 SYGVQD (reference sequence). This CDR3 comprises 11 residues. This chain uses TRBV10-1 with TRBJ2-3; D remains unclear. The receptor's source is a young man in good health. The specimen was naive CD4+ T cells sorted from blood. Subset meaning: CD45RA+ positively selected. CDR3 protein: CASSEQDTQYF. The CDR3 DNA sequence: TGCGCCAGCAGTGAACAAGATACGCAGTATTTT.